These T cell receptor beta chains were read from a single sample in a study of blood T cell repertoires in COVID-19. The assay was immunoSEQ multiplex PCR, and TCRdb's table has in-frame clones only and misses some. This sample has around 95,000 clones, with around four fifths found just once. The sequencing input was peripheral blood. Every receptor here comes from a man between 65 and 85 years old with active or convalescent COVID-19. Both conserved end residues are part of each CDR3. D genes are given only for firm matches. Part of the rows lack a size; the others show once, few, many or a class for expanded clones.

TRBJ1-5,-,-,TRBV4-2,CASSHYPRENQPQHF,TGTGCCAGCAGCCATTACCCCCGGGAAAATCAGCCCCAGCATTTT
TRBJ2-7,-,-,TRBV4-1,CASSQGPGVGTKRQYF,TGCGCCAGCAGCCAAGGGCCAGGGGTTGGAACTAAGAGGCAGTACTTC
TRBJ2-1,TRBD1,-,TRBV18,CASSPQGATSYNEQFF,TGTGCCAGCTCGCCACAGGGGGCCACCTCCTACAATGAGCAGTTCTTC
TRBJ1-4,-,-,TRBV6-2/TRBV6-3,CASSSALSGNEKLFF,TGTGCCAGCAGCTCCGCACTTAGCGGTAATGAAAAACTGTTTTTT
TRBJ2-2,-,-,TRBV11-2,CASSPWGEDTGELFF,TGTGCCAGCAGCCCCTGGGGAGAGGACACCGGGGAGCTGTTTTTT
TRBJ2-7,-,-,TRBV5-4,CASSLRDSVSYEQYF,TGTGCCAGCAGCCTACGGGACTCCGTCTCCTACGAGCAGTACTTC
TRBJ1-4,-,-,TRBV10-2,CASSGGGGLEKLFF,TGCGCCAGCAGCGGCGGGGGAGGTCTTGAAAAACTGTTTTTT
TRBJ1-5,TRBD1,-,TRBV7-2,CASSLTGGGNQPQHF,TGTGCCAGCAGCCTGACAGGGGGTGGAAATCAGCCCCAGCATTTT
TRBJ2-2,TRBD2,-,TRBV9,CASSRPGGAGTGELFF,TGTGCCAGCAGCCGCCCGGGGGGGGCGGGCACCGGGGAGCTGTTTTTT
TRBJ2-2,-,-,TRBV21-1,CASSNATSYGGENTGELFF,TGTGCCAGCAGCAATGCGACATCGTATGGGGGGGAGAACACCGGGGAGCTGTTTTTT
TRBJ2-2,-,-,TRBV19,CAARGRPSPGELFF,TGTGCCGCCCGTGGCCGGCCTAGCCCCGGGGAGCTGTTTTTT
TRBJ2-5,TRBD2,-,TRBV5-1,CASSQGLAGWGETQYF,TGCGCCAGCAGCCAAGGACTAGCGGGGTGGGGAGAGACCCAGTACTTC
TRBJ1-6,-,-,TRBV5-8,CASTKGWGAYNSPLHF,TGTGCCAGCACCAAGGGATGGGGGGCCTATAATTCACCCCTCCACTTT
TRBJ2-3,-,few,TRBV10-3,CAISGRSVDTQYF,TGTGCCATCAGTGGAAGGAGCGTTGATACGCAGTATTTT